The rows below give T cell receptor beta chains drawn from one sample of a study of blood T cell repertoires in COVID-19. Only in-frame clones appear in the TCRdb table, and some are missing; sequencing was by immunoSEQ multiplex PCR. The data hold 100,000 or so clones, with approximately 83% observed a single time. The sequencing sample was made of peripheral blood. These receptors came from a middle-aged man with acute or convalescent COVID-19. The CDR3 runs from the conserved cysteine through the conserved F or W. D genes are given only for firm matches. Expanded clones get a size class; other rows say once, few or many, or leave the size out.

D gene	V gene	J gene	clone size	CDR3 protein	CDR3 DNA
.	TRBV11-1	TRBJ1-1	.	CASNPGARMNTEAFF	TGTGCCAGCAATCCCGGAGCGCGAATGAACACTGAAGCTTTCTTT
.	TRBV19	TRBJ1-4	.	CASSLAGTHEKLFF	TGTGCCAGTAGTTTAGCCGGGACTCATGAAAAACTGTTTTTT
TRBD1	TRBV28	TRBJ1-1	.	CASSLTGVTEAFF	TGTGCCAGCAGTCTGACAGGGGTGACTGAAGCTTTCTTT
TRBD2	TRBV28	TRBJ2-7	once	CASKAGGLYEQYF	TGTGCCAGCAAAGCGGGAGGACTCTACGAGCAGTACTTC
TRBD1	TRBV7-8	TRBJ1-3	.	CASSPPQGTNTIYF	TGTGCCAGCAGTCCACCACAGGGGACAAACACCATATATTTT
.	TRBV7-3	TRBJ2-1	few	CASSPQGLSWASYNEQFF	TGTGCCAGCAGCCCCCAGGGACTGTCTTGGGCCTCCTACAATGAGCAGTTCTTC
TRBD1	TRBV19	TRBJ1-3	.	CATGDRGPGNTIYF	TGTGCCACCGGGGACAGGGGGCCTGGAAACACCATATATTTT
TRBD1	TRBV27	TRBJ2-7	.	CASSFGQGIYEQYF	TGTGCCAGCAGTTTCGGACAGGGTATTTACGAGCAGTACTTC
.	TRBV2	TRBJ1-5	.	CASSVVPYSNQPQHF	TGTGCCAGCAGTGTGGTCCCCTATAGCAATCAGCCCCAGCATTTT
.	TRBV7-2	TRBJ1-1	once	CASSLVRVNTEAFF	TGTGCCAGCAGCTTAGTGAGGGTGAACACTGAAGCTTTCTTT
TRBD2	TRBV7-2	TRBJ2-3	.	CASSRTSGRGSDTQYF	TGTGCCAGCAGCCGGACTAGCGGGAGGGGTTCCGATACGCAGTATTTT
TRBD1	TRBV28	TRBJ1-5	once	CASSSLAGQGEIYSNQPQHF	TGTGCCAGCAGTTCCCTGGCTGGACAGGGGGAAATATACAGCAATCAGCCCCAGCATTTT
TRBD1	TRBV5-1	TRBJ2-2	.	CASSLSDRAETGELFF	TGCGCCAGCAGCTTGTCGGACAGGGCAGAGACCGGGGAGCTGTTTTTT
TRBD1	TRBV7-3	TRBJ1-1	.	CASSLTGFTEAFF	TGTGCCAGCAGCCTGACAGGGTTCACTGAAGCTTTCTTT
.	TRBV19	TRBJ1-1	.	CASSISRVVRTEAFF	TGTGCCAGTAGTATATCCCGGGTCGTACGAACTGAAGCTTTCTTT
TRBD1	TRBV6-5	TRBJ2-1	.	CASSLDRGPNYEQFF	TGTGCCAGCAGTTTAGACAGGGGCCCCAATTATGAGCAGTTCTTC
TRBD2	TRBV3-1/TRBV3-2	TRBJ2-7	.	CASSQEGGYGRAYF	TGTGCCAGCAGCCAAGAGGGGGGATACGGGAGGGCGTACTTC
TRBD1	TRBV11-3	TRBJ2-2	.	CASSFTRTGLTGELFF	TGTGCCAGCAGCTTCACGAGGACAGGGTTAACCGGGGAGCTGTTTTTT
.	TRBV28	TRBJ1-2	.	CASNAAPQGYTF	TGTGCCAGCAACGCGGCCCCGCAAGGCTACACCTTC
.	TRBV24-1	TRBJ1-2	.	CATSDPTENGYTF	TGTGCCACCAGTGATCCGACAGAGAATGGCTACACCTTC
.	TRBV25-1	TRBJ1-6	.	CASSEWTDDNSPLHF	TGTGCCAGCAGTGAATGGACAGATGATAATTCACCCCTCCACTTT
TRBD1	TRBV13	TRBJ2-2	.	CASNPGQGIIGELFF	TGTGCCAGCAATCCGGGACAGGGAATAATCGGGGAGCTGTTTTTT
.	TRBV2	TRBJ1-6	.	CASSEFPGANSPLHF	TGTGCCAGCAGTGAATTTCCGGGTGCCAATTCACCCCTCCACTTT
TRBD2	TRBV15	TRBJ2-1	.	CATSIRGVDNEQFF	TGTGCCACCAGCATTCGGGGGGTAGACAATGAGCAGTTCTTC
.	TRBV7-9	TRBJ2-7	.	CASSLEGLRGYEQYF	TGTGCCAGCAGCTTAGAAGGCCTCCGGGGCTACGAGCAGTACTTC
TRBD1	TRBV5-6	TRBJ2-5	.	CASSLVGGLGETQYF	TGTGCCAGCAGCTTGGTAGGGGGCCTAGGGGAGACCCAGTACTTC
.	TRBV5-6	TRBJ2-1	.	CASSFSVRVMANNEQFF	TGTGCCAGCAGCTTTTCTGTGCGGGTGATGGCCAACAATGAGCAGTTCTTC
.	TRBV19	TRBJ1-1	.	CASSILGPLMNTEAFF	TGTGCCAGTAGTATCCTGGGGCCCTTAATGAACACTGAAGCTTTCTTT
.	TRBV7-9	TRBJ1-6	.	CASSLSRGGNSPLHF	TGTGCCAGCAGCTTAAGTAGGGGGGGGAATTCACCCCTCCACTTT
.	TRBV29-1	TRBJ2-5	once	CSVDWVEVETQYF	TGCAGCGTTGATTGGGTTGAGGTAGAGACCCAGTACTTC
.	TRBV7-9	TRBJ1-2	few	CASSSRRTETNYGYTF	TGTGCCAGCAGCTCGCGCCGGACAGAGACTAACTATGGCTACACCTTC
.	TRBV20-1	TRBJ2-1	.	CSASNLRDFSYNEQFF	TGCAGTGCTAGTAATCTACGGGATTTTTCCTACAATGAGCAGTTCTTC
.	TRBV15	TRBJ2-7	.	CATSRDRPVSYEQYF	TGTGCCACCAGCAGAGATCGCCCGGTATCCTACGAGCAGTACTTC
TRBD1	TRBV5-1	TRBJ2-7	.	CASSQDRVYEQYF	TGCGCCAGCAGCCAGGACAGGGTGTACGAGCAGTACTTC
TRBD1	TRBV12-3/TRBV12-4	TRBJ1-1	.	CASRPGTVEAFF	TGTGCCAGCAGACCCGGGACAGTGGAAGCTTTCTTT
TRBD1	TRBV9	TRBJ2-2	few	CASSSRGQENTGELFF	TGTGCCAGCAGCTCCCGGGGACAGGAGAACACCGGGGAGCTGTTTTTT
TRBD1	TRBV6-5	TRBJ1-2	.	CASSSRDRTLDGYTF	TGTGCCAGCAGTAGCCGGGACAGGACTCTCGATGGCTACACCTTC
TRBD2	TRBV11-3	TRBJ2-1	.	CASSFTGLAGFNEQFF	TGTGCCAGCAGCTTCACAGGACTAGCGGGGTTCAATGAGCAGTTCTTC
TRBD1	TRBV6-5	TRBJ1-5	.	CASTQTDRVQPQHF	TGTGCCAGCACACAAACCGACAGGGTACAGCCCCAGCATTTT
.	TRBV5-1	TRBJ1-4	.	CASSLAQGGRLDEKLFF	TGCGCCAGCAGCTTGGCCCAGGGAGGACGGTTAGATGAAAAACTGTTTTTT
.	TRBV15	TRBJ1-1	.	CATSLTGNTEAFF	TGTGCCACCAGCCTGACAGGGAACACTGAAGCTTTCTTT
TRBD2	TRBV7-6	TRBJ2-1	.	CASSLDGSGGVTEQFF	TGTGCCAGCAGCTTAGATGGTAGCGGGGGTGTGACTGAGCAGTTCTTC
.	TRBV3-1/TRBV3-2	TRBJ2-3	.	CASSQDTRFGTQYF	TGTGCCAGCAGCCAAGACACGCGGTTTGGGACGCAGTATTTT
TRBD1	TRBV5-8	TRBJ1-1	.	CASSSVQGAGSTEAFF	TGTGCCAGCAGCTCAGTCCAGGGGGCAGGTTCCACTGAAGCTTTCTTT
.	TRBV12-3/TRBV12-4	TRBJ1-2	.	CASSFRTEGGYTF	TGTGCCAGCAGTTTCCGGACAGAGGGTGGCTACACCTTC
.	TRBV6-5	TRBJ2-2	.	CASRWGLGGELFF	TGTGCCAGCAGGTGGGGGCTCGGCGGGGAGCTGTTTTTT
.	TRBV28	TRBJ1-2	.	CASSFEWTVGYTF	TGTGCCAGCAGTTTCGAATGGACAGTGGGCTACACCTTC